Listed here are 9 T cell receptor beta chains from one sample, sequenced in a study of beta chain features in type 1 diabetes. Overall study results and limits: Shorter TCRB CDR3s, moderately but significantly so, were found in Type 1 diabetes patients in all four CD4+ subsets.

The investigators reverse transcribed all of the isolated RNA, so they sequenced expressed TCRB transcripts. Measured with immunoSEQ multiplex PCR; TCRdb has only the in-frame clones, and not every one. The data hold roughly 150,000 clones, with under 9.5% observed a single time. These receptors are not linked to any known antigen. Material: central memory CD4+ T cells from blood. The receptors were gathered from a man aged 18 to 29 with type 1 diabetes.

This clone was recorded a few times. The V and J genes are TRBV7-8 and TRBJ1-1; D remains ambiguous. Trimming removed 4 bases at V and 4 bases at J, with 13 bases between. This CDR3 has 14 residues. The germline V gene has CDR1 SGHVS and CDR2 FQNEAQ. The CDR3 bases are TGTGCCAGCAGCTCCCGAATACAACCCACTGAAGCTTTCTTT. This codes for CASSSRIQPTEAFF.

Here the CDR3 reads CASSLVGTSFQETQYF. The CDR3 coding sequence is TGTGCCAGCAGCTTAGTTGGGACTAGTTTTCAAGAGACCCAGTACTTC. This chain uses TRBV7-2 with TRBJ2-5, with 8 bases identical to TRBD2. The CDR3 has 16 residues. The V segment lost 1 base and the J segment 2 bases; nucleotides outside the gene matches: 6. In germline, CDR1 is SGHTA, CDR2 FQGNSA. Using reference TRBV7-2 and TRBJ2-5 for the parts outside the CDR3, the full variable domain is GAGVSQSPSNKVTEKGKDVELRCDPISGHTALYWYRQSLGQGLEFLIYFQGNSAPDKSGLPSDRFSAERTGGSVSTLTIQRTQQEDSAVYLCASSLVGTSFQETQYFGPGTRLLVL.

This rearrangement joins TRBV6-5 to TRBJ1-5; D perhaps matches TRBD1 (6 bases). This CDR3 contains 15 residues. Germline-derived CDR1 and CDR2 are MNHEY and SVGAGI. The ends were cut back, 10 bases at V and 0 bases at J, with 16 bases in the middle. DNA for the CDR3: TGTGCCACCCATGGGACACCTTATAGCAATCAGCCCCAGCATTTT. Its protein is CATHGTPYSNQPQHF.

The chain is built from TRBV7-2 and TRBJ2-7, with TRBD2 matching over 12 bases. Germline V gene data show CDR1 as SGHTA and CDR2 as FQGNSA. The CDR3 extends over 19 amino acids. V trimming: 5 bases; J trimming: 4 bases; junction bases outside the gene matches: 18. CDR3: CASSPHTSTSGSMKYEQYF. The DNA for the CDR3 is TGTGCCAGCAGCCCGCACACATCGACTAGCGGGAGTATGAAGTACGAGCAGTACTTC. Full variable domain (outside the CDR3, taken from reference TRBV7-2 and TRBJ2-7): GAGVSQSPSNKVTEKGKDVELRCDPISGHTALYWYRQSLGQGLEFLIYFQGNSAPDKSGLPSDRFSAERTGGSVSTLTIQRTQQEDSAVYLCASSPHTSTSGSMKYEQYFGPGTRLTVT.

This chain connects TRBV29-1 to TRBJ1-1, with D possibly TRBD1 on 5 matching bases. The V and J ends lost 6 bases and 1 base respectively, with 12 bases between them. The CDR3 is 13 residues long. CDR1 and CDR2 (germline): SQVTM, ANQGSEA. CDR3 in amino acids: CSVCRDGNTEAFF. In DNA form, the CDR3 reads TGCAGCGTCTGCAGGGATGGGAACACTGAAGCTTTCTTT.

The chain joins TRBV2 to TRBJ2-7; tentative D call: TRBD2 (5 bases). V was clipped by 8 bases and J by 2 bases, with 7 bases between them. Germline values: CDR1 SNHLY, CDR2 FYNNEI. The CDR3 contains 11 residues. The CDR3 loop is CASAGTYEQYF. In nucleotides, the CDR3 is TGTGCCAGCGCCGGGACCTACGAGCAGTACTTC.

The chain uses TRBV4-3 and TRBJ2-3, with unresolved D. Deletions cut 0 bases from V and 5 bases from J, with 18 bases between. The CDR3 loop spans 17 amino acids. Germline V CDR1 and CDR2: LGHNA, YSLEER. Here the CDR3 reads CASSQDFLTAVGDTQYF. CDR3 coding DNA: TGCGCCAGCAGCCAAGACTTTTTGACGGCGGTAGGAGATACGCAGTATTTT.

The gene calls are TRBV7-6 and TRBJ2-2; 10 positions match TRBD2. This CDR3 is 17 amino acids long. Looked up from germline, CDR1 is SGHVS and CDR2 is FNYEAQ. The J segment lost 1 base and the V segment lost 5 bases, leaving 7 bases of the junction unmatched. The CDR3 DNA reads as TGTGCCAGCAGCCCCTCTTCTAGCGGGAGGAACACCGGGGAGCTGTTTTTT. Protein: CASSPSSSGRNTGELFF. The full variable domain, with the rest looked up from reference TRBV7-6 and TRBJ2-2, is GAGVSQSPRYKVTKRGQDVALRCDPISGHVSLYWYRQALGQGPEFLTYFNYEAQQDKSGLPNDRFSAERPEGSISTLTIQRTEQRDSAMYRCASSPSSSGRNTGELFFGEGSRLTVL.

This clone was counted between two and nine times. V is TRBV2 and J is TRBJ2-5; D unclear. There are 11 residues in the CDR3. The V end was cut by 6 bases, the J end by 2 bases, with 4 bases between. CDR1 SNHLY and CDR2 FYNNEI come from the germline V gene. The CDR3 DNA is TGTGCCAGCAGCAATCAAGAGACCCAGTACTTC. Translation gives CASSNQETQYF.